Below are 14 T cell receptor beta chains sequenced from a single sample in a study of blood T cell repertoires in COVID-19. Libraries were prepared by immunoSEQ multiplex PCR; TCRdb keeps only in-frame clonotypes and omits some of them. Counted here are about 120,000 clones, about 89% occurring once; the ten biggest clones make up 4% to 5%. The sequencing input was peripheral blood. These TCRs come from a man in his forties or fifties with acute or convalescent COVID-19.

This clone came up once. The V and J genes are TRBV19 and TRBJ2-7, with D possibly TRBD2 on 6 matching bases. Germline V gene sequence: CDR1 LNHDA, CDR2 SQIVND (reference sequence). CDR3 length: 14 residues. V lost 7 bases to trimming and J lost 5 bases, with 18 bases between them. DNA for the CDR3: TGTGCCAGTAAGGATCGGCTGGGGGGTGACGAGCAGTACTTC. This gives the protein CASKDRLGGDEQYF.

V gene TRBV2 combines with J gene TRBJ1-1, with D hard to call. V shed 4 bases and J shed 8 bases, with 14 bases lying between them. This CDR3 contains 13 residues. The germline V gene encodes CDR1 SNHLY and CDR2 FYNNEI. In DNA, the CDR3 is TGTGCCAGCAGTGTCGTAAGGAGTGGGGAAGCTTTCTTT. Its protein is CASSVVRSGEAFF.

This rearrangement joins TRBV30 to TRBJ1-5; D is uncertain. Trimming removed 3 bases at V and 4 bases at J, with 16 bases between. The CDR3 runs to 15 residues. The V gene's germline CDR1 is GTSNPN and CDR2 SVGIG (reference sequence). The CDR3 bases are TGTGCCTGGAGCACACGGACGGGAGGGAATCAGCCCCAGCATTTT. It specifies CAWSTRTGGNQPQHF.

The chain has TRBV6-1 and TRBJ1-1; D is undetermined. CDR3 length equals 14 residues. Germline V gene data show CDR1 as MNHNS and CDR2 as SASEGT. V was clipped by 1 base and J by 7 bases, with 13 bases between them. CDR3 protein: CASSEDFGKDEAFF. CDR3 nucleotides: TGTGCCAGCAGTGAAGATTTCGGGAAAGATGAAGCTTTCTTT.

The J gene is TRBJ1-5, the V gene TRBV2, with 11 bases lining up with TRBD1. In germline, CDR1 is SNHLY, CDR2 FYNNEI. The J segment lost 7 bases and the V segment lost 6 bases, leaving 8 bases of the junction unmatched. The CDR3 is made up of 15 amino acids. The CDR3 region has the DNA TGTGCCAGCAGGATGGGACAGGGGGACGGACAGCCCCAGCATTTT. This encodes CASRMGQGDGQPQHF.

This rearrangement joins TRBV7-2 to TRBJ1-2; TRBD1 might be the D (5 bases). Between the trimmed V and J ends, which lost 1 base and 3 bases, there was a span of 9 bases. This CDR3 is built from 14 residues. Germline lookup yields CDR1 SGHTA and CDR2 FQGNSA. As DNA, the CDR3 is TGTGCCAGCAGCTTAGATTCCAGGGACTATGGCTACACCTTC. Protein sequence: CASSLDSRDYGYTF.

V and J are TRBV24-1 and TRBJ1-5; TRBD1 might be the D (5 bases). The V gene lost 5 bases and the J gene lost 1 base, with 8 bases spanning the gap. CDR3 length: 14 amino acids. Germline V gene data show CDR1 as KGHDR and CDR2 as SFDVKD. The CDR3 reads CATSGQLSNQPQHF. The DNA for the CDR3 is TGTGCCACCAGTGGACAGTTGAGCAATCAGCCCCAGCATTTT.

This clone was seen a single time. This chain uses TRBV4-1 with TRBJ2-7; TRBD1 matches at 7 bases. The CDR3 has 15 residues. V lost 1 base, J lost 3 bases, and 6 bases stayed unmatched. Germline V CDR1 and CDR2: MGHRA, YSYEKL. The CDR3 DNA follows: TGCGCCAGCAGCCAAGTAAGTCCAGGGGGCTACGAGCAGTACTTC. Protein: CASSQVSPGGYEQYF.

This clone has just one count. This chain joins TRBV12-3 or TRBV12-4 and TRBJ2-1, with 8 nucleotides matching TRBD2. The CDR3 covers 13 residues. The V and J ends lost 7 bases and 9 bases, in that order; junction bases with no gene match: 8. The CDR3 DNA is TGTGCCAGCATTGGCCCTAGCGGGCTTGAGCAGTTCTTC. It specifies CASIGPSGLEQFF.

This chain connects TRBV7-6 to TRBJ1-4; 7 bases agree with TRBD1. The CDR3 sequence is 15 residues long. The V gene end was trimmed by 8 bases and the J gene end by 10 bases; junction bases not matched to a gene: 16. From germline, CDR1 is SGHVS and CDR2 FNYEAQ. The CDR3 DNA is TGTGCCAGCGGACTCCGAAGACAGGGAGCTGGAAAACTGTTTTTT. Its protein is CASGLRRQGAGKLFF.

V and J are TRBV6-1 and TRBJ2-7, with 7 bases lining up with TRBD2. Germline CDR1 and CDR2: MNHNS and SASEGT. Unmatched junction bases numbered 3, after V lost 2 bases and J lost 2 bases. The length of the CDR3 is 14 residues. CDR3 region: CASSELGLTYEQYF. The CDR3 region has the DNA TGTGCCAGCAGTGAATTGGGACTAACCTACGAGCAGTACTTC.

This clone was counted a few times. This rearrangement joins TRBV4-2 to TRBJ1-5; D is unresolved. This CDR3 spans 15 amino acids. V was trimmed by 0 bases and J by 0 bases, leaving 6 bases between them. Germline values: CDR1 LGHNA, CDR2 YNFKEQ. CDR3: CASSQDGSSNQPQHF. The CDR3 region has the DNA TGTGCCAGCAGCCAAGATGGCAGTAGCAATCAGCCCCAGCATTTT.

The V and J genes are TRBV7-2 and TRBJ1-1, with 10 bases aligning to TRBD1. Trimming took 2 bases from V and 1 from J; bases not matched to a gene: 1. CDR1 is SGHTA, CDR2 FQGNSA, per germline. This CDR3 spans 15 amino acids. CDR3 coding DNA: TGTGCCAGCAGCTTAAGGACAGGGGGGAACACTGAAGCTTTCTTT. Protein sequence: CASSLRTGGNTEAFF. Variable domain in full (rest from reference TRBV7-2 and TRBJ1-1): GAGVSQSPSNKVTEKGKDVELRCDPISGHTALYWYRQSLGQGLEFLIYFQGNSAPDKSGLPSDRFSAERTGGSVSTLTIQRTQQEDSAVYLCASSLRTGGNTEAFFGQGTRLTVV.

The CDR3 nucleotides are TGTGCCAGTATACAGGGGGCTGATGGCTACACCTTC. This sequence encodes CASIQGADGYTF. V gene TRBV9 combines with J gene TRBJ1-2; 9 nucleotides line up with TRBD1. The CDR3 spans 12 residues. Germline V lookup: CDR1 SGDLS, CDR2 YYNGEE. V lost 8 bases and J lost 6; bases outside the gene matches: 5.